Listed below are T cell receptor beta chains from one sample, sequenced in a study of OX40 agonist ivuxolimab in advanced cancers. Assay used: immunoSEQ multiplex PCR; TCRdb lists only in-frame clones, some missing. The table shows under 75,000 clones, with 85% to 95% occurring only once. Sequencing used CD4+ or CD8+ T cells sorted from blood, obtained in a trial of the OX40 agonist ivuxolimab. These receptors all stem from an adult with an advanced solid tumor such as melanoma, head and neck, liver or kidney cancer. The CDR3 runs from the conserved cysteine through the conserved F or W. The D gene is left open where the match is weak. Only some rows state a clone size, as once, few, many or a class for expanded clones.

D	length	size	J	V	CDR3	DNA
TRBD1	17	.	TRBJ2-1	TRBV11-3	CASSPRGQGAGDNEQFF	TGTGCCAGCAGCCCTAGGGGACAGGGGGCAGGCGACAATGAGCAGTTCTTC
TRBD2	13	.	TRBJ2-7	TRBV11-2	CASKEGTTYEQYF	TGTGCCAGCAAAGAAGGGACTACCTACGAGCAGTACTTC
.	13	.	TRBJ2-1	TRBV7-9	CASSTIGFNEQFF	TGTGCCAGCAGCACCATAGGATTCAATGAGCAGTTCTTC
.	17	once	TRBJ2-3	TRBV21-1	CASSKALASGNTDTQYF	TGTGCCAGCAGCAAAGCGCTGGCTAGCGGGAACACAGATACGCAGTATTTT
.	14	.	TRBJ1-2	TRBV6-1	CASSAYMFQRDYTF	TGTGCCAGCAGTGCCTACATGTTTCAAAGGGACTACACCTTC
TRBD1	14	once	TRBJ1-4	TRBV7-2	CASRATGAPGGLFF	TGTGCCAGCAGGGCCACAGGGGCCCCGGGTGGTCTGTTTTTT
.	17	.	TRBJ1-5	TRBV21-1	CASSKEASHPADQPQHF	TGTGCCAGCAGCAAAGAGGCCAGCCACCCCGCTGATCAGCCCCAGCATTTT
.	15	.	TRBJ1-5	TRBV5-1	CASSLEGRINQPQHF	TGCGCCAGCAGCTTGGAGGGACGGATCAATCAGCCCCAGCATTTT
.	15	.	TRBJ1-1	TRBV5-6	CASSLTGRSNTEAFF	TGTGCCAGCAGTTTGACGGGACGGTCGAACACTGAAGCTTTCTTT
.	13	.	TRBJ2-3	TRBV29-1	CSDVRGRADTQYF	TGCAGCGACGTGCGGGGGCGCGCAGATACGCAGTATTTT
.	14	once	TRBJ2-3	TRBV19	CASSTRGVGWGQYF	TGTGCCAGTAGTACTCGAGGGGTGGGATGGGGGCAGTATTTT
.	16	.	TRBJ1-2	TRBV6-1	CASSEVFTSRDGGYTF	TGTGCCAGCAGTGAAGTTTTCACGTCTCGTGACGGTGGCTACACCTTC
.	11	.	TRBJ2-5	TRBV5-6	CASSTTGSEYF	TGTGCCAGCAGCACTACAGGGTCTGAGTACTTC
TRBD2	17	.	TRBJ2-3	TRBV30	CAWSVLSPTSVTDTQYF	TGTGCCTGGAGTGTACTCTCACCGACTAGCGTCACAGATACGCAGTATTTT
.	14	.	TRBJ2-7	TRBV5-4	CASSLQGITYEQYF	TGTGCCAGCAGCCTTCAGGGGATTACGTACGAGCAGTACTTC
TRBD2	16	.	TRBJ2-1	TRBV9	CASSVGSGGNHNEQFF	TGTGCCAGCAGCGTAGGTAGCGGGGGGAATCACAATGAGCAGTTCTTC
.	11	.	TRBJ2-7	TRBV29-1	CSVERGLEQYF	TGCAGCGTTGAGCGGGGGCTTGAGCAGTACTTC
.	14	.	TRBJ2-2	TRBV19	CASSIVSSAGELFF	TGTGCCAGTAGTATTGTGTCGAGTGCCGGGGAGCTGTTTTTT
.	18	.	TRBJ1-2	TRBV7-6	CASSPLGQGPTLNYGYTF	TGTGCCAGCAGCCCCCTGGGACAAGGGCCTACGCTAAACTATGGCTACACCTTC
TRBD1	17	.	TRBJ1-5	TRBV6-4	CASPGRGQRNDNQPQHF	TGTGCCAGCCCGGGGAGGGGGCAGAGAAACGACAATCAGCCCCAGCATTTT
TRBD1	15	.	TRBJ1-1	TRBV6-6	CASSFQDRGRFEAFF	TGTGCCAGCAGTTTCCAGGACAGGGGGCGGTTCGAAGCTTTCTTT
.	16	.	TRBJ2-2	TRBV6-6	CASSYARGWGVEELFF	TGTGCCAGCAGTTATGCGAGAGGATGGGGGGTCGAGGAGCTGTTTTTT
.	12	.	TRBJ2-2	TRBV2	CASSVGTGELFF	TGTGCCAGCAGTGTGGGCACCGGGGAGCTGTTTTTT
.	12	.	TRBJ2-7	TRBV11-2	CASSLTLHEQYF	TGTGCCAGCAGCTTAACCCTCCACGAGCAGTACTTC
.	16	.	TRBJ2-1	TRBV18	CASSPLTTSSYNEQFF	TGTGCCAGCTCACCACTGACTACCAGCTCCTACAATGAGCAGTTCTTC
.	15	.	TRBJ2-3	TRBV28	CASSFTAGRTDTQYF	TGTGCCAGCAGTTTTACTGCAGGCCGCACAGATACGCAGTATTTT
.	10	.	TRBJ2-1	TRBV28	CASSSNEQFF	TGTGCCAGCAGTTCTAATGAGCAGTTCTTC